This is a list of T cell receptor beta chains from one sample in a study of control samples from healthy donors and cancer patients. Clones were read by immunoSEQ multiplex PCR, and TCRdb kept only the in-frame ones, dropping some. The table lists some 89,000 clones, approximately 87% of them singletons. The source material was blood. These receptors originate from a woman aged 35 to 49 in good health. CDR3s leave out the opening cysteine and the closing phenylalanine or tryptophan. The order of the fields is V gene, J gene, CDR3 length, clone size, CDR3 protein. Clone sizes are given selectively: once, few, many, or a class where the clone is expanded.

TRBV6-4	TRBJ2-3	13	.	ASSDSSGGADTQY
TRBV11-2	TRBJ1-2	15	.	ASSKRPPGSWEYGYT
TRBV2	TRBJ2-5	13	.	ASTPESLAGGTQY
TRBV5-8	TRBJ1-1	14	.	ASSFKQGGAGTEAF
TRBV20-1	TRBJ2-5	8	.	SAREDIQY
TRBV10-1	TRBJ2-2	13	once	ASRSGTSITGELF
TRBV4-1	TRBJ1-2	14	.	ASNLNVGQENYGYT
TRBV30	TRBJ1-6	11	few	AWTLTGNSPLH
TRBV7-2	TRBJ2-5	12	.	ASSSNRYQETQY
TRBV7-2	TRBJ1-5	13	.	ASSLAVYSNQPQH
TRBV4-1	TRBJ2-5	13	.	ASSPKGAPRETQY
TRBV7-9	TRBJ2-7	11	medium-sized	ASMGQGTYEQY
TRBV7-3	TRBJ2-3	10	.	ASSNRADTQY
TRBV27	TRBJ1-2	10	.	ASSFNGNGYT
TRBV6-1	TRBJ2-3	13	.	ASSDGQWSTDTQY
TRBV4-2	TRBJ1-2	13	.	ASSQDSATRGGYT
TRBV10-3	TRBJ2-7	13	.	AISEGQPFLYEQY
TRBV5-1	TRBJ2-5	14	.	ASSPWTSGGAETQY
TRBV9	TRBJ1-5	10	.	ASSSGGQPQH
TRBV9	TRBJ1-1	12	.	ASSVFDRGTEAF
TRBV29-1	TRBJ2-1	12	.	SVALQGIPNEQF
TRBV7-3	TRBJ1-1	16	.	ASSSRGGVVIRNTEAF
TRBV7-2	TRBJ1-1	11	few	ASSLPGNTEAF
TRBV6-1	TRBJ2-5	13	once	ASSEIKGAGETQY
TRBV18	TRBJ2-7	12	.	ASSPRQATYEQY
TRBV24-1	TRBJ1-5	15	.	ATSDPGTGDGNQPQH
TRBV30	TRBJ1-2	12	.	AWTDRTATYGYT
TRBV4-3	TRBJ2-3	13	.	ASSQGTASTDTQY
TRBV9	TRBJ2-3	13	.	ASSVEGGGADTQY
TRBV2	TRBJ2-5	14	.	ASSTSITSVQETQY
TRBV5-1	TRBJ1-1	17	once	ASSSQTGARYLVNTEAF
TRBV19	TRBJ1-3	13	.	ASRAGQTSGNTIY
TRBV6-5	TRBJ1-4	11	.	ASRGTGGEKLF
TRBV19	TRBJ2-3	13	.	ASTDGGASTDTQY
TRBV18	TRBJ1-5	12	.	ASSLGGSNQPQH
TRBV6-4	TRBJ2-1	13	.	ASSGLAGGYNEQF
TRBV7-6	TRBJ2-5	13	.	ASTSRGGLPLTQY
TRBV6-2/TRBV6-3	TRBJ1-1	10	many	ASSTGYTEAF
TRBV7-3	TRBJ1-5	13	few	APGGTDHSNQPQH
TRBV25-1	TRBJ2-5	15	once	ASSDRGGQLSIETQY
TRBV3-1/TRBV3-2	TRBJ1-5	12	.	ASSPRDPNQPQH
TRBV21-1	TRBJ1-4	15	.	ASSYRDSFTTNEKLF
TRBV6-6	TRBJ1-1	15	.	ASSREGQVKMNTEAF
TRBV6-5	TRBJ1-2	11	.	ASRVTGEGGYT
TRBV24-1	TRBJ2-2	11	.	ATYAPNTGELF
TRBV29-1	TRBJ1-1	14	.	SVELSDALGHTEAF
TRBV7-2	TRBJ2-7	12	.	ASSLGTSKYEQY
TRBV7-2	TRBJ2-1	14	.	ASSPWTSGGYNEQF
TRBV10-2	TRBJ2-3	15	.	ASSLTSGGARTDTQY
TRBV25-1	TRBJ1-1	13	.	ASRGLGQGNTEAF
TRBV6-2/TRBV6-3	TRBJ1-6	11	once	ASSSGGHSPLH
TRBV27	TRBJ1-2	12	.	ASSSGRAGYGYT
TRBV12-3/TRBV12-4	TRBJ1-2	11	.	ASSFDGNYGYT
TRBV7-3	TRBJ2-1	11	.	ASSLRLYNEQF
TRBV3-1/TRBV3-2	TRBJ2-2	12	.	ASSPAMNTGELF
TRBV4-3	TRBJ2-2	12	once	ASSQLGVDVELF
TRBV11-3	TRBJ2-1	12	.	ASSLKGIHNEQF
TRBV7-3	TRBJ2-4	11	.	ASSQGRENIQY
TRBV14	TRBJ1-2	15	.	ASSQDQAGTGISGYT